The 21 T cell receptor beta chains presented below share a single source sample, sequenced in a study of radiation and T cells in renal cell carcinoma. Method: immunoSEQ multiplex PCR; TCRdb's copy keeps in-frame clones and lacks some. The sample holds some 120,000 clones, 75% to 85% seen once. Indicated time point: blood 2 weeks post-SBRT. The treatment was: 15 Gy SBRT to primary tumor, nephrectomy 4 weeks later. Sample: blood, taken from a patient whose treatment included radiotherapy and nephrectomy. The origin of the receptors is a woman aged 55-75 years with renal cell carcinoma.

The chain employs TRBV28 and TRBJ1-2; a weak D match, TRBD1 (6 bases). Germline CDR1 and CDR2: MDHEN and SYDVKM. The CDR3 is made up of 13 amino acids. Trimming took 1 base from V and 7 from J, leaving 10 bases between them. As DNA, the CDR3 is TGTGCCAGCAGTTTATTGGGGGCGCTTGGCTACACCTTC. It is translated as CASSLLGALGYTF.

This clone was seen a single time. The V and J genes are TRBV18 and TRBJ2-7, with D possibly being TRBD1 (6 bases). CDR3 length equals 14 residues. Per germline, CDR1 KGHSH and CDR2 LQKENI. The V and J ends lost 3 bases and 1 base respectively, with 10 bases between them. CDR3 sequence reads: CASSPRQESYEQYF. CDR3 in DNA: TGTGCCAGCTCACCTAGACAGGAGTCCTACGAGCAGTACTTC.

CDR3 protein: CASADRGDTGELFF. The CDR3 region has the DNA TGCGCCAGCGCCGACAGGGGAGACACCGGGGAGCTGTTTTTT. The V and J genes are TRBV5-1 and TRBJ2-2; 8 positions agree with TRBD1. V lost 7 bases to trimming and J lost 3 bases; unmatched junction nucleotides: 5. Germline loops: CDR1 SGHRS, CDR2 YFSETQ. This CDR3 region has 14 residues. Full variable domain (missing parts from reference TRBV5-1 and TRBJ2-2): KAGVTQTPRYLIKTRGQQVTLSCSPISGHRSVSWYQQTPGQGLQFLFEYFSETQRNKGNFPGRFSGRQFSNSRSEMNVSTLELGDSALYLCASADRGDTGELFFGEGSRLTVL.

The V and J genes are TRBV27 and TRBJ2-1; 10 bases are shared with TRBD2. The CDR3 runs 14 residues. CDR1 is MNHEY and CDR2 is SMNVEV in the germline V gene (reference sequence). Unmatched junction bases numbered 10, after V lost 5 bases and J lost 12 bases. The CDR3 DNA sequence: TGTGCCAGCAGTGGAGGGACTAGCGCTAAATCGCAGTTCTTC. Its translation: CASSGGTSAKSQFF.

The genes are TRBV19 and TRBJ1-3; D perhaps matches TRBD1 (5 bases). Germline V gene lookup returns CDR1 LNHDA and CDR2 SQIVND (reference sequence). The CDR3 is made up of 17 amino acids. Trimming cost V 6 bases and J 0 bases, with 18 bases left between them. The CDR3 region has the DNA TGTGCCAGTAGCCTCGACGGGACGCTGAGCTCTGGAAACACCATATATTTT. Translation: CASSLDGTLSSGNTIYF.

The chain recombines TRBV7-9 with TRBJ2-5; 10 bases map to TRBD1. Germline V gives CDR1 SEHNR, CDR2 FQNEAQ (reference sequence). The CDR3 consists of 14 residues. Germline trimming cut 5 bases from V and 4 bases from J; bases unmatched to any gene: 4. The CDR3 DNA reads as TGTGCCAGCAGCCAGGACAGGGGGAGAGAGACCCAGTACTTC. Translation gives CASSQDRGRETQYF.

The V gene is TRBV18, the J gene TRBJ2-1, with D maybe TRBD1 (5 bases). The CDR3 consists of 17 residues. The V and J ends lost 1 base and 0 bases respectively, with 13 bases between them. Germline loops: CDR1 KGHSH, CDR2 LQKENI. The CDR3 region has the DNA TGTGCCAGCTCACCACGAGAAAGGGGAAGCTCCTACAATGAGCAGTTCTTC. Its protein product is CASSPRERGSSYNEQFF.

The chain uses TRBV6-5 and TRBJ1-2, with D hard to call. Between the trimmed V and J ends, which lost 6 bases and 2 bases, there was a span of 7 bases. Germline V gene lookup returns CDR1 MNHEY and CDR2 SVGAGI. CDR3 length: 12 residues. The CDR3 protein is CASRRPNYGYTF. The CDR3 DNA reads as TGTGCCAGCAGACGCCCAAACTATGGCTACACCTTC.

The chain employs TRBV21-1 and TRBJ1-1. TRBV21-1 is designated a pseudogene. This CDR3 region has 15 residues. The CDR3 here is CASSLLGRVNTEAFF. CDR3 DNA sequence: TGTGCCAGCAGCCTACTCGGACGGGTGAACACTGAAGCTTTCTTT.

This sequence joins TRBV19 and TRBJ2-1; 8 bases fit TRBD1. J was trimmed by 14 bases and V by 5 bases; bases with no gene match: 5. CDR3 size: 11 residues. CDR1 and CDR2 from the germline V gene are LNHDA and SQIVND (reference sequence). CDR3 region: CASSGTGLEFF. DNA for the CDR3: TGTGCCAGTAGTGGGACAGGTTTGGAGTTCTTC.

The genes are TRBV6-5 and TRBJ1-1; 8 bases line up with TRBD1. The CDR3 length is 15 residues. CDR1 is MNHEY and CDR2 is SVGAGI in the germline V gene. The trim removed 0 bases at V and 5 bases at J, leaving 5 bases unmatched. The CDR3 region is CASSYSQGARTEAFF. Written as DNA, the CDR3 is TGTGCCAGCAGTTACTCGCAGGGGGCGCGAACTGAAGCTTTCTTT.

The V gene is TRBV9, the J gene TRBJ2-3; D ambiguous. The germline V and J ends were trimmed by 0 bases and 0 bases, with 11 bases remaining between them. The germline CDR1 and CDR2 sequences are SGDLS and YYNGEE. The CDR3 totals 16 residues. CDR3 coding DNA: TGTGCCAGCAGCGTAGATTTGACAACTAGCACAGATACGCAGTATTTT. Translating gives CASSVDLTTSTDTQYF.

The rearrangement uses TRBV19 and TRBJ2-1, with D maybe TRBD1 (6 bases). Germline lookup yields CDR1 LNHDA and CDR2 SQIVND (reference sequence). The CDR3 is 15 amino acids. The germline V and J ends were trimmed by 4 bases and 0 bases, with 10 bases remaining between them. The CDR3 region has the DNA TGTGCCAGTAGTAAGGGGGTCAGCTCCTACAATGAGCAGTTCTTC. Its translation: CASSKGVSSYNEQFF.

The V and J genes are TRBV28 and TRBJ1-5; the D is unclear. The CDR3 sequence is 12 residues long. The germline CDR1 and CDR2 sequences are MDHEN and SYDVKM. V was shortened by 6 bases and J by 0 bases, with 3 bases between the two germline ends. The CDR3 is CASRSSNQPQHF. CDR3 nucleotides: TGTGCCAGCAGGAGTAGCAATCAGCCCCAGCATTTT.

V and J are TRBV10-2 and TRBJ2-5; D remains ambiguous. The V gene's germline CDR1 is WSHSY and CDR2 SAAADI. Trimming cost V 0 bases and J 1 base, with 6 bases left between them. This CDR3 region has 14 residues. CDR3 nucleotides: TGCGCCAGCAGTGAGTCAAACCGCCAAGAGACCCAGTACTTC. This translates into CASSESNRQETQYF.

This clone was observed a single time. V is TRBV6-5 and J is TRBJ1-6; 8 nucleotides agree with TRBD1. Germline V lookup: CDR1 MNHEY, CDR2 SVGAGI. V was clipped by 6 bases and J by 5 bases; unmatched bases: 6. The CDR3 loop spans 15 amino acids. The CDR3 spells CASSLGTGDNSPLHF. As DNA, the CDR3 is TGTGCCAGCAGCCTGGGGACAGGAGATAATTCACCCCTCCACTTT.

The gene calls are TRBV5-1 and TRBJ1-2, with 9 bases matching TRBD1. The CDR3 contains 15 residues. The V gene's germline CDR1 is SGHRS and CDR2 YFSETQ. V lost 4 bases, J lost 6 bases, and 10 bases stayed unmatched. The CDR3 region is CASSEHDRGRNGYTF. The CDR3 nucleotides read TGCGCCAGCAGCGAACACGACAGGGGGAGAAATGGCTACACCTTC.

This chain joins TRBV7-6 and TRBJ1-3; D remains ambiguous. Trimming removed 5 bases at V and 3 bases at J, with 11 bases between. There are 14 residues in the CDR3. CDR1 and CDR2 (germline): SGHVS, FNYEAQ. The CDR3 DNA sequence: TGTGCCAGCAGCCCGACAATAGGTGGAAACACCATATATTTT. This translates into CASSPTIGGNTIYF.

The chain has TRBV29-1 and TRBJ2-7, with D tentatively TRBD2 (6 bases). This CDR3 has 16 amino acids. CDR1 is SQVTM, CDR2 ANQGSEA, per germline. Between the trimmed V and J ends, which lost 3 bases and 3 bases, there was a span of 21 bases. CDR3 region: CSVDPQDGGGSYEQYF. DNA for the CDR3: TGCAGCGTTGACCCCCAGGACGGGGGAGGAAGCTACGAGCAGTACTTC.

The chain combines TRBV18 with TRBJ2-7; a weak D match, TRBD1 (6 bases). V was pared by 3 bases and J by 5 bases, with 8 bases between. The V gene's germline CDR1 is KGHSH and CDR2 LQKENI. CDR3 length: 12 amino acids. CDR3 residues: CASSPAGDEQYF. The CDR3 DNA reads as TGTGCCAGCTCACCGGCAGGGGACGAGCAGTACTTC.

This clone occurred once. This chain uses TRBV9 with TRBJ2-7; D remains unclear. V was cut by 3 bases and J by 0 bases, with 7 bases left in between. The CDR3 has 13 residues. Germline V gives CDR1 SGDLS, CDR2 YYNGEE. CDR3 in amino acids: CASSAPSSYEQYF. DNA for the CDR3: TGTGCCAGCAGCGCCCCCAGCTCCTACGAGCAGTACTTC.